This is a list of T cell receptor beta chains from one sample in a study of control samples from healthy donors and cancer patients. TCRdb's copy holds only in-frame clones and misses some; the assay was immunoSEQ multiplex PCR. This table has about 85,000 clones, 90% appearing once. The sequenced sample consisted of blood. All receptors come from a woman aged 18-29 years in good health. CDR3s include the opening cysteine and the closing phenylalanine or tryptophan. Fields, in order: clone size, J gene, D gene, V gene, CDR3 protein, CDR3 DNA. D genes are given only for firm matches. Part of the rows lack a size; the others show once, few, many or a class for expanded clones.

. | TRBJ1-1 | . | TRBV30 | CAWSVVGGHTEAFF | TGTGCCTGGAGTGTAGTGGGGGGCCACACTGAAGCTTTCTTT
once | TRBJ1-1 | . | TRBV21-1 | CASSKGLGQGRNTEAFF | TGTGCCAGCAGCAAAGGTTTGGGACAGGGCCGGAACACTGAAGCTTTCTTT
few | TRBJ2-3 | TRBD1 | TRBV6-4 | CASSDGTGGTDTQYF | TGTGCCAGCAGTGACGGGACAGGGGGCACAGATACGCAGTATTTT
. | TRBJ2-3 | TRBD2 | TRBV7-8 | CASSLRRGGSTDTQYF | TGTGCCAGCAGCTTAAGGCGGGGGGGGAGCACAGATACGCAGTATTTT
once | TRBJ2-3 | TRBD2 | TRBV11-3 | CASSSGTSGGDTDTQYF | TGTGCCAGCAGCTCCGGGACTAGCGGGGGAGACACAGATACGCAGTATTTT
once | TRBJ1-1 | TRBD1 | TRBV7-2 | CASSYWSRGTEAFF | TGTGCCAGCAGCTATTGGTCCAGGGGGACTGAAGCTTTCTTT
. | TRBJ2-1 | TRBD2 | TRBV9 | CASSAGGTSGNQQFF | TGTGCCAGCAGCGCCGGGGGGACTAGCGGGAACCAGCAGTTCTTC
. | TRBJ2-7 | TRBD1 | TRBV10-3 | CAIRPDRERNEQYF | TGTGCCATCAGACCGGACAGGGAGAGGAACGAGCAGTACTTC
. | TRBJ2-5 | . | TRBV4-1 | CASRAGSQETQYF | TGCGCCAGCAGGGCAGGGAGCCAAGAGACCCAGTACTTC
few | TRBJ2-2 | TRBD2 | TRBV7-3 | CASSLSAGAGELFF | TGTGCCAGCAGCTTAAGCGCGGGGGCCGGGGAGCTGTTTTTT
once | TRBJ1-1 | . | TRBV5-1 | CASSLDRMNTEAFF | TGCGCCAGCAGCTTGGACAGAATGAACACTGAAGCTTTCTTT
. | TRBJ2-2 | TRBD2 | TRBV3-1/TRBV3-2 | CASSELAGGGNTGELFF | TGTGCCAGCAGCGAATTAGCGGGGGGTGGTAACACCGGGGAGCTGTTTTTT
. | TRBJ1-2 | . | TRBV27 | CASSEDSLSQYGYTF | TGTGCCAGCAGTGAAGACTCACTATCCCAATATGGCTACACCTTC
. | TRBJ1-2 | . | TRBV25-1 | CATVSMQQGAGYTF | TGTGCCACCGTTTCCATGCAACAGGGAGCTGGCTACACCTTC
. | TRBJ1-4 | . | TRBV5-1 | CASRRYGAPNEKLFF | TGCGCCAGCAGGCGGTACGGGGCCCCTAATGAAAAACTGTTTTTT
few | TRBJ2-1 | TRBD2 | TRBV6-5 | CASRAAGGVYNEQFF | TGTGCCAGCAGGGCAGCGGGGGGAGTATACAATGAGCAGTTCTTC
. | TRBJ1-2 | . | TRBV20-1 | CSAIPDYGYTF | TGCAGTGCTATACCGGACTATGGCTACACCTTC
. | TRBJ1-2 | . | TRBV29-1 | CSVEGEGAYGYTF | TGCAGCGTTGAGGGGGAAGGGGCCTATGGCTACACCTTC
. | TRBJ1-3 | . | TRBV6-1 | CASSDWSGKDSGNTIYF | TGTGCCAGCAGTGATTGGTCAGGGAAAGACTCTGGAAACACCATATATTTT
few | TRBJ1-5 | . | TRBV27 | CASSPTQIIDLYRDQPQHF | TGTGCCAGCAGTCCTACACAGATCATTGATTTATATCGGGATCAGCCCCAGCATTTT
. | TRBJ1-6 | . | TRBV6-2/TRBV6-3 | CASSYSGAVVSAPLHF | TGTGCCAGCAGTTACTCAGGGGCCGTGGTTAGTGCACCCCTCCACTTT
once | TRBJ2-7 | TRBD2 | TRBV12-3/TRBV12-4 | CASRLAGTYEQYF | TGTGCCAGCAGATTAGCGGGGACCTACGAGCAGTACTTC
. | TRBJ2-7 | . | TRBV3-1/TRBV3-2 | CASSQSLGVGEQYF | TGTGCCAGCAGCCAAAGCCTGGGGGTAGGAGAGCAGTACTTC
. | TRBJ2-7 | . | TRBV25-1 | CASSSGGAYEQYF | TGTGCCAGCAGTTCCGGGGGCGCCTACGAGCAGTACTTC
. | TRBJ2-7 | . | TRBV3-1/TRBV3-2 | CASSQVRGEQYF | TGTGCCAGCAGCCAAGTACGGGGAGAGCAGTACTTC
. | TRBJ1-4 | . | TRBV28 | CASSFEATNEKLFF | TGTGCCAGCAGTTTTGAAGCAACTAATGAAAAACTGTTTTTT